Listed below are T cell receptor beta chains from one sample, sequenced in a study of blood T cell repertoires in COVID-19. The table came from immunoSEQ multiplex PCR; TCRdb's copy has only in-frame clones and leaves some out. The sample comprises around 150,000 clones, around 84% of which are singletons, and 2.2% rests with the top ten. The sequencing input was peripheral blood. The receptors here all came from a man between 65 and 85 years old with acute or convalescent COVID-19. The CDR3 runs from the conserved cysteine through the conserved F or W. The order of the fields is clone size, J gene, D gene, V gene, CDR3 protein, CDR3 DNA. A D gene is named only where the DNA matches it firmly. Clone size appears in some rows only: once, few, many, or a class for an expanded clone.

.,TRBJ1-2,.,TRBV7-9,CASSPRQRYGYTF,TGTGCCAGCAGCCCGAGACAGCGCTATGGCTACACCTTC
few,TRBJ1-3,TRBD1,TRBV2,CASRNPGGQGARNTIYF,TGTGCCAGCAGGAACCCGGGCGGACAGGGGGCGCGAAACACCATATATTTT
.,TRBJ2-1,.,TRBV29-1,CSVLRASNEQFF,TGCAGCGTTCTCAGGGCCAGCAATGAGCAGTTCTTC
.,TRBJ1-3,TRBD1,TRBV9,CASSVGGQGAGNTIYF,TGTGCCAGCAGCGTAGGGGGGCAGGGGGCCGGAAACACCATATATTTT
.,TRBJ1-4,TRBD1,TRBV10-3,CAISAGTGAVREKLFF,TGTGCCATCAGCGCCGGGACAGGGGCGGTGAGAGAAAAACTGTTTTTT
once,TRBJ2-5,TRBD1,TRBV19,CASSAGTGGRGTEETQYF,TGTGCCAGTAGTGCCGGGACAGGGGGGCGTGGGACGGAGGAGACCCAGTACTTC
.,TRBJ2-7,.,TRBV2,CASRFRGTSYEQYF,TGTGCCAGCCGCTTCAGGGGAACCTCCTACGAGCAGTACTTC
once,TRBJ1-2,.,TRBV6-5,CASFTGGYGYTF,TGTGCCAGCTTCACGGGAGGCTATGGCTACACCTTC
.,TRBJ2-7,.,TRBV18,CASSLRGLAEQYF,TGTGCCAGCTCACTCAGGGGTTTGGCCGAGCAGTACTTC
.,TRBJ2-7,TRBD1,TRBV10-3,CAIHSGQGIYEQYF,TGTGCCATCCATTCGGGACAGGGTATCTACGAGCAGTACTTC
.,TRBJ2-7,TRBD1,TRBV19,CASSTHSGTGGFSYEQYF,TGTGCCAGTAGTACTCACTCCGGGACAGGGGGGTTTTCCTACGAGCAGTACTTC
.,TRBJ1-5,.,TRBV28,CASSLYRVEQPQHF,TGTGCCAGCAGCCTATACAGGGTAGAACAGCCCCAGCATTTT
once,TRBJ1-5,.,TRBV27,CASSLSVTLPQHF,TGTGCCAGCAGTTTATCTGTCACCCTACCCCAGCATTTT
.,TRBJ2-2,.,TRBV9,CASSVGGTGELFF,TGTGCCAGCAGCGTAGGCGGAACCGGGGAGCTGTTTTTT
few,TRBJ1-2,.,TRBV19,CASSIGRVYGYTF,TGTGCCAGTAGTATCGGCAGGGTATATGGCTACACCTTC
.,TRBJ2-1,.,TRBV7-8,CASSRTEIYNEQFF,TGTGCCAGCAGCCGGACAGAGATCTACAATGAGCAGTTCTTC
.,TRBJ1-2,.,TRBV19,CASSSSGDYGYTF,TGTGCCAGTAGTAGTTCAGGGGACTATGGCTACACCTTC
.,TRBJ2-1,TRBD2,TRBV9,CASSVQAGVHNEQFF,TGTGCCAGCAGCGTCCAAGCGGGAGTGCACAATGAGCAGTTCTTC
.,TRBJ2-5,TRBD2,TRBV12-5,CASGSGSGVETQYF,TGTGCTAGTGGCAGCGGGAGCGGGGTTGAGACCCAGTACTTC
.,TRBJ1-5,TRBD1,TRBV6-5,CASSSDRDQPQHF,TGTGCCAGCAGCTCGGACAGGGATCAGCCCCAGCATTTT
once,TRBJ1-4,.,TRBV19,CASSIDNRGLGKLFF,TGTGCCAGTAGTATAGATAATCGGGGATTGGGAAAACTGTTTTTT
once,TRBJ2-7,.,TRBV18,CASSPPGLSYEQYF,TGTGCCAGCTCTCCCCCGGGACTTAGCTACGAGCAGTACTTC
few,TRBJ2-7,.,TRBV11-2,CASSRPYERRAYEQYF,TGTGCCAGCAGCCGGCCGTACGAGAGGAGGGCTTACGAGCAGTACTTC
.,TRBJ2-5,TRBD2,TRBV30,CALGGTSNSETQYF,TGTGCCTTGGGCGGGACTAGTAATAGTGAGACCCAGTACTTC
.,TRBJ1-2,.,TRBV5-6,CASTKEQGNYGYTF,TGTGCCAGCACCAAGGAACAGGGCAACTATGGCTACACCTTC
few,TRBJ1-4,.,TRBV5-4,CASSLAEQGTWGKLFF,TGTGCCAGCAGCTTGGCGGAACAGGGTACTTGGGGTAAACTGTTTTTT
few,TRBJ2-3,TRBD1,TRBV19,CASKGQGTDTQYF,TGTGCCAGTAAAGGACAGGGCACAGATACGCAGTATTTT
.,TRBJ2-7,TRBD1,TRBV5-5,CASSSGTGVEQYF,TGTGCCAGCAGCTCGGGGACAGGGGTCGAGCAGTACTTC
.,TRBJ1-2,.,TRBV30,CAWSPSGGYGYTF,TGTGCCTGGAGTCCTAGTGGTGGGTACGGCTACACCTTC
.,TRBJ2-5,.,TRBV28,CASSLLREETQYF,TGTGCCAGCAGTTTACTTAGAGAAGAGACCCAGTACTTC
few,TRBJ1-2,TRBD1,TRBV15,CATSRDYTAGTGGNGYTF,TGTGCCACCAGCAGAGATTACACGGCCGGGACAGGGGGCAATGGCTACACCTTC
once,TRBJ2-3,.,TRBV7-9,CASSLDLRQAPYTDTQYF,TGTGCCAGCAGCTTAGACCTTAGACAGGCCCCCTACACAGATACGCAGTATTTT
.,TRBJ2-2,TRBD1,TRBV5-1,CASSLTGDTGELFF,TGCGCCAGCAGCTTGACAGGGGATACCGGGGAGCTGTTTTTT
.,TRBJ2-7,TRBD1,TRBV7-9,CASSLGQGATFYEQYF,TGTGCCAGCAGCTTGGGACAGGGGGCAACCTTCTACGAGCAGTACTTC
few,TRBJ1-1,.,TRBV18,CASSPPGNTEAFF,TGTGCCAGCTCACCGCCAGGGAACACTGAAGCTTTCTTT
once,TRBJ1-2,TRBD1,TRBV7-2,CASSLRGQGAESYTF,TGTGCCAGCAGCCTTAGGGGACAGGGGGCGGAAAGCTACACCTTC
.,TRBJ2-1,TRBD2,TRBV7-3,CASSLPGRGAQFF,TGTGCCAGCAGCTTGCCGGGGAGGGGCGCGCAGTTCTTC
.,TRBJ2-5,.,TRBV21-1,CASTDRGRETQYF,TGTGCCAGCACCGACAGGGGGAGGGAGACCCAGTACTTC
.,TRBJ1-3,.,TRBV7-3,CASIQSGAGNTIYF,TGTGCCAGCATCCAAAGTGGAGCTGGAAACACCATATATTTT
.,TRBJ2-5,.,TRBV5-5,CASSPGRGSSETQYF,TGTGCCAGCAGCCCCGGTCGGGGTAGCTCTGAGACCCAGTACTTC
.,TRBJ1-4,.,TRBV4-2,CASSQDLRDEKLFF,TGTGCCAGCAGCCAAGATTTGCGGGATGAAAAACTGTTTTTT
.,TRBJ1-3,TRBD1,TRBV6-5,CASSSGGRGNTIYF,TGTGCCAGCAGCTCAGGGGGGCGAGGAAACACCATATATTTT
.,TRBJ1-6,.,TRBV7-8,CASSLVEDSPLHF,TGTGCCAGCAGCTTAGTAGAAGATTCACCCCTCCACTTT
.,TRBJ2-1,.,TRBV5-1,CASSLQTGYNEQFF,TGCGCCAGCAGCCTCCAAACAGGTTACAATGAGCAGTTCTTC
.,TRBJ2-1,TRBD2,TRBV28,CASSRSGRPYNEQFF,TGTGCCAGCAGTCGGAGCGGGAGACCCTACAATGAGCAGTTCTTC